These T cell receptor beta chains were read from a single sample in a study of T cell responses to AZD1222 COVID-19 vaccine. Repertoires were generated with immunoSEQ multiplex PCR, while TCRdb's copy carries only in-frame clones and drops some. The sample holds 140,000 or so clones; about 90% are singletons and the top ten take 7.5% to 9.5%. The specimen was peripheral blood, collected 28 days after the second dose of the MenACWY control vaccine. Source of these receptors: an adult who received the MenACWY meningococcal vaccine as a control. The conserved cysteine and the conserved F or W are not part of the CDR3 here. For some rows the clone size is stated as once, few or many, or as a class when expanded; others skip it.

J gene | V gene | clone size | CDR3 protein
TRBJ1-5 | TRBV21-1 | - | ANWNTDVCNQPQH
TRBJ1-1 | TRBV15 | - | ATSTDATGTTEAF
TRBJ2-7 | TRBV28 | few | ASSLLPGVYEQY
TRBJ2-6 | TRBV19 | - | ASSIEGYGANVLT
TRBJ1-1 | TRBV2 | - | ASSVQGATNTEAF
TRBJ2-5 | TRBV9 | - | ASSPDPRPGRVGETQY
TRBJ2-2 | TRBV7-9 | - | ASSLVGDGELF
TRBJ2-7 | TRBV4-2 | - | ASSQQGLAALREQY
TRBJ1-1 | TRBV7-9 | - | ASSFLTATEAF
TRBJ1-1 | TRBV5-1 | - | ASSLGQITEAF
TRBJ2-7 | TRBV3-1/TRBV3-2 | - | ASSLRTSGSYEQY
TRBJ2-1 | TRBV9 | - | ASSVGGGDNEQF
TRBJ1-6 | TRBV7-2 | - | ASSLMGTGDMSPLH
TRBJ2-1 | TRBV5-6 | - | ASSFRDLNEQF
TRBJ2-1 | TRBV19 | - | ASTIIAGGPGEQF
TRBJ1-1 | TRBV19 | - | ASIPPLGQGKSEAF
TRBJ1-2 | TRBV15 | - | ATSRDGNYGYT
TRBJ1-5 | TRBV10-3 | - | AISGSNQPQH
TRBJ1-6 | TRBV18 | - | ASSPPGRGDSPLH
TRBJ2-6 | TRBV10-3 | few | AIGQGSGANVLT
TRBJ1-6 | TRBV6-5 | - | ASSSRQGAGNSPLH
TRBJ2-7 | TRBV12-3/TRBV12-4 | once | ASSPGGDEQY
TRBJ2-1 | TRBV28 | - | ASRLGGSSYNEQF
TRBJ2-2 | TRBV18 | - | ASSQSQGHTGELF
TRBJ1-3 | TRBV5-8 | - | ASNMDGGSGNTIY
TRBJ1-5 | TRBV19 | - | ASSIWGASNQPQH
TRBJ1-4 | TRBV28 | - | ASRPQGAEEKLF
TRBJ2-3 | TRBV2 | - | ASSSHSGESTDTQY
TRBJ2-5 | TRBV3-1/TRBV3-2 | - | ASSPIGQGQETQY
TRBJ1-1 | TRBV11-3 | once | ASRVRRAEAF
TRBJ2-7 | TRBV11-1 | few | ASSSLAVNSYEQY
TRBJ1-2 | TRBV28 | - | ASIPQGHYGYT
TRBJ2-7 | TRBV3-1/TRBV3-2 | - | ASSNRETPYEQY
TRBJ2-7 | TRBV3-1/TRBV3-2 | once | ASSQDWGQGVYEQY
TRBJ1-1 | TRBV7-2 | once | ASSLKTGGSEAF
TRBJ2-3 | TRBV10-3 | - | AISDLLGTDTQY
TRBJ2-2 | TRBV28 | - | ASSLGHTTGELF
TRBJ2-3 | TRBV2 | - | ASRVSGGAESTDTQY
TRBJ1-2 | TRBV9 | - | ASSVGLGQAGYT
TRBJ1-2 | TRBV28 | few | ASSESDTPGAYGYT
TRBJ1-2 | TRBV19 | - | ASSIAPHRDYGYT
TRBJ1-5 | TRBV19 | - | ASSDSRNQPQH
TRBJ2-1 | TRBV9 | - | ASSPNRLAGGNEQF
TRBJ2-1 | TRBV19 | - | ASSMGLVSSYNEQF
TRBJ2-1 | TRBV7-9 | - | ASSLGGGGPYNEQF
TRBJ2-5 | TRBV3-1/TRBV3-2 | few | ASSQMGPQETQY
TRBJ2-7 | TRBV27 | - | ASAPRFSYEQY
TRBJ2-7 | TRBV20-1 | - | SARADSEQY
TRBJ2-3 | TRBV7-6 | - | ASSPRGRGGGADTQY
TRBJ2-7 | TRBV3-1/TRBV3-2 | - | ASSPTAGVYYEQY
TRBJ2-1 | TRBV27 | - | ASSLSGTAYNEQF
TRBJ2-5 | TRBV18 | - | ASSPLSGKLETQY
TRBJ1-1 | TRBV7-9 | once | ASSLGTGRLEAF
TRBJ2-7 | TRBV6-2/TRBV6-3 | - | ASSARTAHYEQY
TRBJ2-2 | TRBV7-3 | - | ASSPRLAGDLGELF
TRBJ1-3 | TRBV7-3 | - | ASSLGGGTGNTIY
TRBJ2-3 | TRBV19 | once | ASSRGRATTDTQY
TRBJ2-3 | TRBV5-1 | once | ASSSTHSSTDTQY
TRBJ2-2 | TRBV7-7 | - | ASSSGSGTGGSITGELF